This T cell receptor beta chain is drawn from a study of shared clonotypes between healthy human individuals. Study in general: Donor ages ranged 18 to 49 years: a couple of women, a few men.

Several immunoSEQ plates received, in even portions, the genomic DNA of each subset. This table comes from immunoSEQ multiplex PCR, and its TCRdb copy is limited to in-frame clones, with some not included. The repertoire holds 2 million to 2.5 million clones, with over 90% as singletons. V gave up 2 bases and J gave up 4 bases; unmatched junction bases: 4. Germline lookup yields CDR1 MNHEY and CDR2 SVGAGI. The CDR3 runs to 14 residues. This clone is a singleton in its sample. Other DNA variants within this sample encode the same CDR3. V usage is TRBV6-5 and J usage is TRBJ2-7, with 8 nucleotides matching TRBD1. The TCR comes from a man between 18 and 29 years old in good health. Some clones in this sample may be carry-over from other donors' samples. The sample comprised naive CD4+ T cells from PBMCs. The subset was: CD45RA+ positively selected. This CDR3 reads CASSYGDRGYEQYF. In nucleotides, the CDR3 is TGTGCCAGCAGTTACGGTGACAGGGGATACGAGCAGTACTTC.